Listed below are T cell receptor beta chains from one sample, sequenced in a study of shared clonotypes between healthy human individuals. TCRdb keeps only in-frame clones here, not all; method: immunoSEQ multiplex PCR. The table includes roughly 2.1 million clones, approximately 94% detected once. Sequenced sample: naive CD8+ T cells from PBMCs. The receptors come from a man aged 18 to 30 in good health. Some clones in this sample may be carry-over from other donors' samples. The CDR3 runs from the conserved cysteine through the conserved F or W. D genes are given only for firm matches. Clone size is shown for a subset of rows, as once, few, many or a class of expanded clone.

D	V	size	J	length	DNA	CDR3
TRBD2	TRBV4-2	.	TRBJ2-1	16	TGTGCCAGCAGCCTTCCTCCGGGACTAGTTCGTGATGAGCAGTTCTTC	CASSLPPGLVRDEQFF
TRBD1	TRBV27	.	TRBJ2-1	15	TGTGCCAGCAGTTCCCCTCCACAGGGGTGGAATGAGCAGTTCTTC	CASSSPPQGWNEQFF
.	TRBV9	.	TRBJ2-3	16	TGTGCCAGCAACTCCGGGGCGGCCGCAAGCACAGATACGCAGTATTTT	CASNSGAAASTDTQYF
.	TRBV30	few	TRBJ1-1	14	TGTGCCTGGGGGCCTCGGGTTGGTGTTACTGAAGCTTTCTTT	CAWGPRVGVTEAFF
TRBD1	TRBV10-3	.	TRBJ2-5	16	TGTGCCATCAGTGAGTCGACGACAGGGCCGCAAGAGACCCAGTACTTC	CAISESTTGPQETQYF
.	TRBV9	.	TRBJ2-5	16	TGTGCCAGCAGCTTATGGAAGACGCCGACCCAAGAGACCCAGTACTTC	CASSLWKTPTQETQYF
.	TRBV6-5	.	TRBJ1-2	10	TGTGCCTCCCGGGGCAGCTACTACACCTTC	CASRGSYYTF
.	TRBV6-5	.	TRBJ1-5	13	TGTGCCAGCAGTGAGCGTGGTTCTCAGCCCCAGCATTTT	CASSERGSQPQHF
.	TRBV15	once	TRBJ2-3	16	TGTGCCACCAGCAGAGGGGGGCTCCTTTCTCCGGAGATGCAGTATTTT	CATSRGGLLSPEMQYF
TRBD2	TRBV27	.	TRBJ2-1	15	TGTGCCAGCAGTTTAGCTAGCGGCCACTACAATGAGCAGTTCTTC	CASSLASGHYNEQFF
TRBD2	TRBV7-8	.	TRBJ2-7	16	TGTGCCAGCAGCTTAGTCGGGGGACTAGCGGGACGGGAGCAGTACTTC	CASSLVGGLAGREQYF
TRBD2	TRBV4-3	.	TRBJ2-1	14	TGCGCCAGCAGCCCCGGACTAGCCGAACGGGAGCAGTTCTTC	CASSPGLAEREQFF